Each of the 2 T cell receptor beta chains below was sequenced from the same sample in a study of read filtering for tumor transcriptome and immune sequencing. This library used roughly 0.4 ug RNA and molecular barcoded adaptors spanning alpha/delta and beta/gamma chains. Via MiXCR, TCRdb re-called the reads, giving one row per CDR3 protein. The sample lists some 120,000 distinct CDR3 sequences, around 13% occurring once. Sequencing used a population of CD138-negative cells sorted from bone marrow. The receptors derive from a donor at least 40 years old with multiple myeloma.

Many counts were recorded for this clonotype. This sequence joins TRBV6-1 and TRBJ1-1; D is unclear. Per germline, CDR1 MNHNS and CDR2 SASEGT. CDR3 length: 12 residues. The germline V and J ends were trimmed by 4 bases and 1 base, with 4 bases remaining between them. The DNA for the CDR3 is TGTGCCAGCAGTGCCCGGAACACTGAAGCTTTCTTT. Its translation: CASSARNTEAFF.

To note about this clonotype: A much larger clone lies a single base off, so this may be a read error. The chain recombines TRBV6-5 with TRBJ2-7, with D maybe TRBD2 (5 bases). Germline CDR1 and CDR2: MNHEY and SVGAGI. With 11 bases removed from V and 7 bases from J, the gap between germline ends came to 18 bases. This CDR3 is 12 amino acids long. CDR3 DNA sequence: TGTGCCGGCAAGGACCCTCCGGGGGAGCAGTACTTC. The encoded protein is CAGKDPPGEQYF.